The sample holds many counts of the clone carrying this T cell receptor beta chain. After removal of 8 bases from V and 2 bases from J, the junction contained 6 bases not matched to a gene. The CDR3 spans 13 residues. From germline, CDR1 is MDHEN and CDR2 SYDVKM. TCRdb independently ran MiXCR on the 5' RACE reads; one entry per CDR3 protein. The data show 1.5 million to 2 million distinct CDR3 sequences, with about 31% seen just once and approximately 0.25% held by the top ten. This record belongs to a study of identical twins. The sequenced material came from cord blood. This TCR came from a newborn girl in good health. The chain couples TRBV28 to TRBJ2-7; TRBD2 matches 7 bases. The CDR3 loop reads CASSSGIPYEQYF. The CDR3 bases are TGTGCCAGCTCGAGCGGGATACCCTACGAGCAGTACTTC. The full variable domain, rest sourced from reference TRBV28 and TRBJ2-7, is DVKVTQSSRYLVKRTGEKVFLECVQDMDHENMFWYRQDPGLGLRLIYFSYDVKMKEKGDIPEGYSVSREKKERFSLILESASTNQTSMYLCASSSGIPYEQYFGPGTRLTVT.